This TCR beta chain came from a study of beta chain features in type 1 diabetes. Every bit of the isolated RNA underwent reverse transcription, so sequencing read expressed TCRB transcripts. Sequenced by immunoSEQ multiplex PCR; TCRdb stores in-frame clones only, minus some. The sample has some 290,000 clones, about 23% seen once. Via the markers CD45RO/CCR7/CD25/CD127/CD95/CD27, stem cell-like memory, regulatory, central memory and naive CD4+ cells were sorted. The CDR3 runs to 14 residues. V was pared by 3 bases and J by 6 bases, with 11 bases between. CDR1 is MDHEN, CDR2 SYDVKM, per germline. Findings and caveats of the study: There were fewer insertions and more deletions at the VDJ junctions of type 1 diabetes patients. In all four CD4+ subsets, TCRB CDR3 length was significantly, moderately reduced in type 1 diabetes. In these data, an HLA type influence on TCRB rearrangement remained unresolved.

This clone was observed a handful of times. Its cognate antigen is unknown. This clonotype was obtained from a woman aged 25 to 45 with type 1 diabetes. Material: naive CD4+ T cells from blood. The gene calls are TRBV28 and TRBJ2-2; D is perhaps TRBD2 (6 bases). CDR3 DNA sequence: TGTGCCAGCAGTTTGGGAGGCCCAGCCGGGGAGCTGTTTTTT. Its protein product is CASSLGGPAGELFF.